Described below is a single T cell receptor beta chain sequence and its context. The germline V gene encodes CDR1 LGHNA and CDR2 YNFKEQ. The CDR3 loop spans 15 amino acids. V lost 4 bases, J lost 1 base, and 10 bases lay in between. Semi-nested PCR with Nested Universal Primer A followed constant-region reverse priming of full-length variable regions. TCRdb re-derived calls from the 5' RACE reads in MiXCR, one entry per CDR3 protein. The table includes about 64,000 distinct CDR3 sequences, about 20% detected once. The TCR sequence derives from a female donor with breast cancer. Sequencing input: memory CD4+ T cells sorted from a lymph node. Subset noted: memory CD4+ T cells, CD4+CD45RO+CD25-. V usage is TRBV4-2 and J usage is TRBJ2-2; D gene uncertain. The CDR3 sequence: CASSPDWRNTGELFF. The DNA for the CDR3 is TGTGCCAGCAGCCCCGACTGGCGGAACACCGGGGAGCTGTTTTTT.